This TCR beta chain was captured in a study of blood T cell repertoires in COVID-19. Looking at the study overall: From the United States, Italy and Spain came samples of acute and convalescent COVID-19.

This CDR3 has 15 amino acids. Trimming removed 6 bases from V and 2 bases from J; junction bases left unmatched: 4. The germline V gene has CDR1 WNHNN and CDR2 SYGVQD (reference sequence). In the study's own analysis: Amplifying reference gene primers gave estimates of nucleated cell counts. Here immunoSEQ multiplex PCR was the method, and the copy in TCRdb shows in-frame clones only, minus some. Clone size and V and J calls were adopted from that table, with D and trimming inferred from the DNA. The sample has roughly 53,000 clones, 90% to 95% seen once; the top ten hold 2.5% to 3.5%. This sequence originates from a human donor in a cohort sampled during active COVID-19. Material: peripheral blood. The genes are TRBV10-1 and TRBJ2-6, with TRBD1 matching over 7 bases. CDR3 protein: CASSEDRAGANVLTF. CDR3 bases: TGCGCCAGCAGCGAAGACAGGGCTGGGGCCAACGTCCTGACTTTC.